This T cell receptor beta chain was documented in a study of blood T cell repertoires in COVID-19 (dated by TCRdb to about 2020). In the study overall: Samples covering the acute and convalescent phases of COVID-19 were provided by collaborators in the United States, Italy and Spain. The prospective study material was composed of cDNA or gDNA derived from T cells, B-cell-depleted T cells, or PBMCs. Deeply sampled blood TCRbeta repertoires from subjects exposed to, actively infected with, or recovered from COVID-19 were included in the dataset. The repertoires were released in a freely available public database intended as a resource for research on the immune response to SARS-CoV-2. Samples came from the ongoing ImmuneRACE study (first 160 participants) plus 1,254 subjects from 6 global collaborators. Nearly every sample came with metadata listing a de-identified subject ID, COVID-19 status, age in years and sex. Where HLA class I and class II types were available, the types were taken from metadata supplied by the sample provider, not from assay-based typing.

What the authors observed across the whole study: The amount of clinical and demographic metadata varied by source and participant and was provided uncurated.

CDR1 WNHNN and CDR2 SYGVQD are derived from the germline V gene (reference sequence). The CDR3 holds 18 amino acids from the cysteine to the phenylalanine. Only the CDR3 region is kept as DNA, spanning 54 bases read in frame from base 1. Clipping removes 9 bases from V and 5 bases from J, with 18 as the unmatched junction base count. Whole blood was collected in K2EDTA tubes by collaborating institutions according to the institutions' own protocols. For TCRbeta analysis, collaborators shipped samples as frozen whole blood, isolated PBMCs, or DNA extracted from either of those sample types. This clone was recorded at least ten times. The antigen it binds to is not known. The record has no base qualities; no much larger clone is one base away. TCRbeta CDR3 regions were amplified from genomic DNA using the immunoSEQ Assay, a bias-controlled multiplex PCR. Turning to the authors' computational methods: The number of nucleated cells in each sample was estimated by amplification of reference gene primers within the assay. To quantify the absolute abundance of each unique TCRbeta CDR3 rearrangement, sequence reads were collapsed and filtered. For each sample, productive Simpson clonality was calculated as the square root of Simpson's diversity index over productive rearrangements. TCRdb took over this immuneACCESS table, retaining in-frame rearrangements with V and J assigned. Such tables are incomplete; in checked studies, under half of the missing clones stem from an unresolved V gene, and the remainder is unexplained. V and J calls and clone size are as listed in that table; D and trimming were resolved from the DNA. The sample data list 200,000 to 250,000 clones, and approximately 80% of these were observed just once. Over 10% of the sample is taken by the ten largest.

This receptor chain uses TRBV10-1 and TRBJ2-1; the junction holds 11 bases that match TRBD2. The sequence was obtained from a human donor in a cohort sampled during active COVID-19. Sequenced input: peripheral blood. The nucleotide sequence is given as TGCGCCAGAAAAAGGAGAGGGACTAGCGGATATTTTGACAATGAGCAGTTCTTC. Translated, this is CARKRRGTSGYFDNEQFF.